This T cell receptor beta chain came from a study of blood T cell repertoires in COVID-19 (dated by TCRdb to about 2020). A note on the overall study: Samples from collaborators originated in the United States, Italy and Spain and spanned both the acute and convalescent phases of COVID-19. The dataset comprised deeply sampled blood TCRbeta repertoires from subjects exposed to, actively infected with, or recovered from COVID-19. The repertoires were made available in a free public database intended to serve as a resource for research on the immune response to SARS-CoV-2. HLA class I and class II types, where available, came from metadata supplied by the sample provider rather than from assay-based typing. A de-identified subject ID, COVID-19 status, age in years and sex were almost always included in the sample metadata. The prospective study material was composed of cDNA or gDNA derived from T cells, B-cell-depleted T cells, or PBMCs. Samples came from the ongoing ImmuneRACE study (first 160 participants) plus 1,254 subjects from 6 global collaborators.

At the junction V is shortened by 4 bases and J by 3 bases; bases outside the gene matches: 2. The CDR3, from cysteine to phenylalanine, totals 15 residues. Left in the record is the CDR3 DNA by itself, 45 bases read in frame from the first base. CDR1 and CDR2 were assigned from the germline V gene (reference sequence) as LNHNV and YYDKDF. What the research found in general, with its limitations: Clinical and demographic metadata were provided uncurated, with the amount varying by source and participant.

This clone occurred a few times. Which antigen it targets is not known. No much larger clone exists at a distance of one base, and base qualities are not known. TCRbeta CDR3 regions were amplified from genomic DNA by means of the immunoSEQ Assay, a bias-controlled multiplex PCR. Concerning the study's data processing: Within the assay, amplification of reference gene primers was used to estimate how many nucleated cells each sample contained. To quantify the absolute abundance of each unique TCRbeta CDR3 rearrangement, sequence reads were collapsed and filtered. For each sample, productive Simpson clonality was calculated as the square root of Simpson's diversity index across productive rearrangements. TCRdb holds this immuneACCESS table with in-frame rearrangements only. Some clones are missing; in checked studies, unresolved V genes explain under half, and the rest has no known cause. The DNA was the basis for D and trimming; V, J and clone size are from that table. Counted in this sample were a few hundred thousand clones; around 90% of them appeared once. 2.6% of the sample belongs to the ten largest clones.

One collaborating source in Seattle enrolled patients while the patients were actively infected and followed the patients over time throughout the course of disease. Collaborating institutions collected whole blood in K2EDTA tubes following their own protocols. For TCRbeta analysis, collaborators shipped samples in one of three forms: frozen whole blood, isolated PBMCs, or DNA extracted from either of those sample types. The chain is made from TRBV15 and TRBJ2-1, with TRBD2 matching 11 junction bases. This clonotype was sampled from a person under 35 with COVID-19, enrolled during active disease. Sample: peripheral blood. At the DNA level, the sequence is TGTGCCACCAGCAAAACTAGCGGGAGCTACAATGAGCAGTTCTTC. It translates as CATSKTSGSYNEQFF.